There are a few counts of the clone carrying this T cell receptor (beta chain). The antigen remains unidentified. Germline V gives CDR1 DFQATT, CDR2 SNEGSKA (reference sequence). The length of the CDR3 is 13 residues. The V gene lost 1 base and the J gene lost 2 bases, with 9 bases spanning the gap. This sample is drawn from a study of T cell repertoires in cytomegalovirus infection. Looking at the study overall: Based on public TCR beta signatures, there were indications of CMV infection and of a matching HLA type.

TCRdb reanalysed the reads using MiXCR and keeps one entry per CDR3 protein. The table includes 500,000 or so distinct CDR3 sequences, 15% to 20% detected once. Study-wide results and limits: Predominance within the ex vivo response was attributable to HLA-C-restricted CMV-specific TCR beta clonotypes. CMV carriers with the relevant HLA were identified by cumulative public TCR beta family frequency.

Sequenced: CD8+ T cells from PBMCs. This receptor was taken from a human donor in good health (CMV status not recorded). Some clones in this sample may be carry-over from other donors' samples. This chain links TRBV20-1 with TRBJ2-7; tentatively, D is TRBD1 (5 bases). CDR3 nucleotide sequence: TGCAGTGCTAGAGGAAGGGGTACCTACGAGCAGTACTTC. Its protein is CSARGRGTYEQYF.